These 30 T cell receptor beta chains came from one sample sequenced in a study of cytomegalovirus exposure and HLA in healthy donors. Researchers ran the PCR with 60 Vbeta and 13 Jbeta primers. TCRdb's copy holds only in-frame clones and misses some; the assay was immunoSEQ multiplex PCR. Here the sample spans 120,000 or so clones, more than 65% being singletons. The material sequenced was PBMCs. The source of these receptors is a young man in good health and CMV-seropositive.

The chain recombines TRBV18 with TRBJ2-7, with D hard to call. With 0 bases removed from V and 2 bases from J, the gap between germline ends came to 11 bases. Germline assignment: CDR1 KGHSH and CDR2 LQKENI. The CDR3 length is 15 residues. CDR3 coding DNA: TGTGCCAGCTCACCACCGATGAGAGAGGCCTACGAGCAGTACTTC. Amino acid sequence: CASSPPMREAYEQYF.

The V and J genes are TRBV29-1 and TRBJ2-3; TRBD2 might be the D (7 bases). Germline CDR1 reads SQVTM; CDR2 reads ANQGSEA. The CDR3 has 18 amino acids. The V end was cut by 3 bases, the J end by 2 bases, with 24 bases between. The CDR3 DNA is TGCAGCGTTGAGGGCGGCAGGGGCCTAGCGGAAAACACAGATACGCAGTATTTT. Its translation: CSVEGGRGLAENTDTQYF.

Only one count was recorded for this clone. The chain uses TRBV5-4 and TRBJ2-1; 8 bases align to TRBD2. The CDR3 is 16 residues long. The germline V gene has CDR1 SGHNT and CDR2 YYREEE (reference sequence). The V and J ends lost 4 bases and 10 bases, in that order; junction bases with no gene match: 16. CDR3 in amino acids: CASSPVWASGPWEQFF. The CDR3 region has the DNA TGTGCCAGCAGCCCGGTTTGGGCTAGCGGGCCTTGGGAGCAGTTCTTC.

The chain joins TRBV12-5 to TRBJ1-1; D ambiguous. The CDR3 is 15 amino acids. V was shortened by 2 bases and J by 0 bases, with 10 bases between the two germline ends. Looked up from germline, CDR1 is LGHNT and CDR2 is FRNRAP. The CDR3 DNA follows: TGTGCTAGTGGTTTGCCCCGGGGAATGAACACTGAAGCTTTCTTT. Its protein product is CASGLPRGMNTEAFF.

This chain joins TRBV7-7 and TRBJ1-2, with 8 bases aligning to TRBD1. Germline values: CDR1 SSHAT, CDR2 FNYEAQ (reference sequence). The CDR3 is 13 amino acids. J lost 6 bases, V lost 5 bases, and 5 bases had no gene match. CDR3 sequence (DNA): TGTGCCAGCAGCCTACAGGGGGGCGATGGCTACACCTTC. Protein product: CASSLQGGDGYTF. Variable domain in full (rest from reference TRBV7-7 and TRBJ1-2): GAGVSQSPRYKVTKRGQDVTLRCDPISSHATLYWYQQALGQGPEFLTYFNYEAQPDKSGLPSDRFSAERPEGSISTLTIQRTEQRDSAMYRCASSLQGGDGYTFGSGTRLTVV.

The CDR3 protein is CAISELGDEQYF. The DNA of the CDR3 is TGTGCCATCAGTGAGTTGGGAGACGAGCAGTACTTC. V is TRBV10-3 and J is TRBJ2-7; maybe TRBD2 (5 bases). This CDR3 has 12 residues. Per germline, CDR1 ENHRY and CDR2 SYGVKD. Trimming shortened V by 1 base and J by 5 bases, and 6 bases separated the two germline ends.

The count of this clone is one. This chain uses TRBV2 with TRBJ1-6, with D uncertain. CDR1 and CDR2 from the germline V gene are SNHLY and FYNNEI. V lost 6 bases and J lost 0, with 12 bases in between. This CDR3 has 16 amino acids. The CDR3 here is CASRASVSSYNSPLHF. In DNA form, the CDR3 reads TGTGCCAGCAGGGCCAGCGTAAGCTCCTATAATTCACCCCTCCACTTT.

The chain recombines TRBV10-3 with TRBJ1-1; tentatively, D is TRBD1 (5 bases). V shed 10 bases and J shed 6 bases, with 9 bases lying between them. The CDR3 contains 10 residues. Germline V gene lookup returns CDR1 ENHRY and CDR2 SYGVKD. CDR3 nucleotides: TGTGCCACCAGAGGGGCTGAAGCTTTCTTT. Translated: CATRGAEAFF.

The CDR3 bases are TGTGCCAGCAGCCTATCGACTAGCGGCGGAATGAAGACCCAGTACTTC. Its protein is CASSLSTSGGMKTQYF. The chain joins TRBV14 to TRBJ2-5; TRBD2 matches at 9 bases. The germline V gene encodes CDR1 SGHDN and CDR2 FVKESK. Trimming cost V 4 bases and J 6 bases; bases outside gene matches: 12. The CDR3 runs 16 residues.

The V gene is TRBV4-2, the J gene TRBJ2-1; D uncertain. V was clipped by 1 base and J by 7 bases, with 14 bases between them. The CDR3 extends over 15 amino acids. Looked up from germline, CDR1 is LGHNA and CDR2 is YNFKEQ. The CDR3 nucleotides are TGTGCCAGCAGCCAAGGAAGCCCCCAGGTAAATGAGCAGTTCTTC. It yields the protein CASSQGSPQVNEQFF.

V and J are TRBV18 and TRBJ1-3; D is uncertain. This CDR3 has 16 residues. CDR1 is KGHSH, CDR2 LQKENI, per germline. Trimming pared 3 bases from V and 0 bases from J, leaving 12 bases between. The CDR3 reads CASSPSAASSGNTIYF. The CDR3 DNA follows: TGTGCCAGCTCACCCAGTGCCGCTAGCTCTGGAAACACCATATATTTT.

V is TRBV6-6 and J is TRBJ1-2; D gene uncertain. Germline V gene lookup returns CDR1 MNHNY and CDR2 SVGAGI (reference sequence). The CDR3 length is 15 residues. With 0 bases removed from V and 5 bases from J, the gap between germline ends came to 13 bases. The CDR3 DNA follows: TGTGCCAGCAGTTACTCGATGGAGGGTTCTTATGGCTACACCTTC. This sequence encodes CASSYSMEGSYGYTF.

This chain joins TRBV7-3 and TRBJ2-3, with 14 bases matching TRBD2. V lost 5 bases, J lost 0 bases, and 13 bases stayed unmatched. Germline V CDR1 and CDR2: SGHTA, FQGTGA. This CDR3 region has 20 residues. The CDR3 is CASSQSRGLAGDGSTDTQYF. Written as DNA, the CDR3 is TGTGCCAGCAGCCAATCTAGGGGACTAGCGGGGGACGGTAGCACAGATACGCAGTATTTT.

V and J are TRBV14 and TRBJ2-7; D perhaps matches TRBD2 (5 bases). The CDR3 has 14 amino acids. The germline V and J ends were trimmed by 2 bases and 2 bases, with 10 bases remaining between them. Germline V gene sequence: CDR1 SGHDN, CDR2 FVKESK. CDR3 amino acids: CASSQFGGPYEQYF. The CDR3 DNA follows: TGTGCCAGCAGCCAATTCGGCGGGCCCTACGAGCAGTACTTC.

The V gene is TRBV21-1, the J gene TRBJ2-3; TRBD1, the D gene given by the table, was not confirmed from the DNA. TRBV21-1 is assigned pseudogene status. CDR3 length equals 18 residues. CDR3 in amino acids: CASSKELGRRQEADTQYF. The CDR3 nucleotides read TGTGCCAGCAGCAAAGAGTTAGGGCGTCGACAGGAGGCAGATACGCAGTATTTT.

This chain links TRBV2 with TRBJ2-3; 9 nucleotides agree with TRBD2. After removal of 11 bases from V and 1 base from J, the junction contained 4 bases not matched to a gene. There are 13 residues in the CDR3. CDR1 is SNHLY, CDR2 FYNNEI, per germline. The chain's CDR3 is CAGGGARTDTQYF. In DNA, the CDR3 is TGTGCCGGCGGGGGGGCACGCACAGATACGCAGTATTTT.

The J gene is TRBJ2-5, the V gene TRBV30; 7 bases are shared with TRBD2. The V gene's germline CDR1 is GTSNPN and CDR2 SVGIG (reference sequence). Losses at the gene ends were 0 bases for V and 5 bases for J; bases not matched to a gene: 9. The CDR3 has 15 amino acids. For the CDR3, the DNA is TGTGCCTGGAGTGTAGTAGCGGGCCTTGGGGAGACCCAGTACTTC. Translation gives CAWSVVAGLGETQYF.

The chain employs TRBV19 and TRBJ2-7, with a tentative D call TRBD1 (6 bases). CDR1 and CDR2 (germline): LNHDA, SQIVND (reference sequence). The germline V and J ends were trimmed by 6 bases and 5 bases, with 14 bases remaining between them. The CDR3 extends over 13 amino acids. CDR3 sequence reads: CASSGRTVDEQYF. The DNA for the CDR3 is TGTGCCAGTAGCGGCCGGACAGTTGACGAGCAGTACTTC.

The chain has TRBV4-1 and TRBJ2-7; perhaps TRBD1 as D (5 bases). Germline values: CDR1 MGHRA, CDR2 YSYEKL. The CDR3 is 15 residues long. The V and J ends lost 4 bases and 6 bases respectively, with 19 bases between them. The CDR3, as DNA: TGCGCCAGCAGCCCAGGGTCGGTGGGATGGGGCGAGCAGTACTTC. It translates to CASSPGSVGWGEQYF.

This clone was found a few times. The V gene is TRBV10-3, the J gene TRBJ2-1, with D possibly being TRBD2 (6 bases). The CDR3 is 13 amino acids. The V end was cut by 8 bases, the J end by 3 bases, with 11 bases between. CDR1 ENHRY and CDR2 SYGVKD come from the germline V gene. The CDR3 protein is CAIRESRYNEQFF. CDR3 in DNA: TGTGCCATCCGGGAGTCGCGCTACAATGAGCAGTTCTTC.

V gene TRBV19 combines with J gene TRBJ1-1, with a possible D match to TRBD1 (5 bases). This CDR3 has 13 amino acids. V gave up 6 bases and J gave up 2 bases, with 10 bases separating them. Germline CDR1 LNHDA, CDR2 SQIVND (reference sequence). In nucleotides, the CDR3 is TGTGCCAGTAGAAGACAGAAAAACACTGAAGCTTTCTTT. It is translated as CASRRQKNTEAFF.

This chain joins TRBV21-1 and TRBJ2-1; the table gives TRBD1 as D, unverified against the DNA. TRBV21-1 is shown as a pseudogene. The CDR3 spans 16 residues. This chain's CDR3 is CASSNRTGGKDNEQFF. CDR3 bases: TGTGCCAGCAGCAATCGGACAGGGGGTAAGGACAATGAGCAGTTCTTC.

The chain joins TRBV2 to TRBJ1-6; TRBD1 is a possible D gene (6 bases). Deletions cut 3 bases from V and 7 bases from J, with 10 bases between. The germline gives CDR1 SNHLY, CDR2 FYNNEI. This CDR3 is built from 14 residues. CDR3 loop: CASSDRQGNSPLHF. The CDR3 DNA follows: TGTGCCAGCAGTGACAGGCAGGGGAATTCACCCCTCCACTTT. Complete variable domain (other parts from reference TRBV2 and TRBJ1-6): EPEVTQTPSHQVTQMGQEVILRCVPISNHLYFYWYRQILGQKVEFLVSFYNNEISEKSEIFDDQFSVERPDGSNFTLKIRSTKLEDSAMYFCASSDRQGNSPLHFGNGTRLTVT.

CDR3 sequence reads: CASSPLAGTDTQYF. The CDR3 DNA is TGTGCCAGCAGCCCACTAGCGGGCACAGATACGCAGTATTTT. This chain connects TRBV11-2 to TRBJ2-3; TRBD2 matches at 8 bases. The CDR3 is made up of 14 amino acids. J lost 1 base, V lost 5 bases, and 2 bases had no gene match. Germline V gene data show CDR1 as SGHAT and CDR2 as FQNNGV.

J is TRBJ2-3 and V is TRBV5-1, with 11 bases aligning to TRBD2. The V gene end was trimmed by 3 bases and the J gene end by 1 base; junction bases not matched to a gene: 1. The CDR3 runs 15 residues. The germline CDR1 and CDR2 sequences are SGHRS and YFSETQ. CDR3 residues: CASSSLAGGTDTQYF. In DNA, the CDR3 is TGCGCCAGCAGCTCACTAGCGGGGGGCACAGATACGCAGTATTTT. Together with reference TRBV5-1 and TRBJ2-3, the CDR3 gives the full variable domain: KAGVTQTPRYLIKTRGQQVTLSCSPISGHRSVSWYQQTPGQGLQFLFEYFSETQRNKGNFPGRFSGRQFSNSRSEMNVSTLELGDSALYLCASSSLAGGTDTQYFGPGTRLTVL.

The chain recombines TRBV15 with TRBJ1-2; D remains unclear. From germline, CDR1 is LNHNV and CDR2 YYDKDF (reference sequence). V lost 0 bases, J lost 2 bases, and 7 bases lay in between. This CDR3 has 14 residues. The CDR3 reads CATSRDRVNYGYTF. The CDR3 region has the DNA TGTGCCACCAGCAGAGATCGGGTAAACTATGGCTACACCTTC.

The sample holds a few counts of this clone. The chain employs TRBV6-1 and TRBJ1-5; D uncertain. CDR1 MNHNS and CDR2 SASEGT come from the germline V gene. The CDR3 has 14 amino acids. V was trimmed by 3 bases and J by 4 bases, leaving 10 bases between them. CDR3 residues: CASSENSSNQPQHF. The CDR3 nucleotides read TGTGCCAGCAGTGAGAACAGCTCGAATCAGCCCCAGCATTTT.

This clone has a handful of counts. DNA of the CDR3: TGTGCCAGTAGTATCGGGTATACTGAAGCTTTCTTT. This translates into CASSIGYTEAFF. J is TRBJ1-1 and V is TRBV19; D remains ambiguous. V was trimmed by 3 bases and J by 5 bases, leaving 7 bases between them. The germline V gene has CDR1 LNHDA and CDR2 SQIVND (reference sequence). This CDR3 contains 12 residues.

The CDR3 coding sequence is TGTGCCAGTAGTTTAAACAGGCGGAATCAGCCCCAGCATTTT. As protein: CASSLNRRNQPQHF. This sequence joins TRBV19 and TRBJ1-5; maybe TRBD1 (5 bases). Germline loops: CDR1 LNHDA, CDR2 SQIVND (reference sequence). The CDR3 loop spans 14 amino acids. The V end lost 5 bases, the J end lost 4 bases, and 12 bases lay between the germline ends.

This clone was seen just once. This sequence joins TRBV10-1 and TRBJ2-1; 10 bases line up with TRBD2. Trimming took 8 bases from V and 6 from J; bases not matched to a gene: 4. The CDR3 spans 13 residues. Germline V gene sequence: CDR1 WNHNN, CDR2 SYGVQD (reference sequence). CDR3 nucleotide sequence: TGCGCCAGCGCACTAGCGGGGACCAATGAGCAGTTCTTC. It encodes CASALAGTNEQFF.